This T cell receptor (beta chain) was documented in a study of Graves' ophthalmopathy and Graves' hyperthyroidism. Across the whole study: Peripheral blood was gathered at first diagnosis, ahead of any treatment whatsoever.

The TCR beta CDR3 regions underwent amplification from RNA transcripts. First-round RT-PCR relied on HTBI primers, and a second-round multiplex PCR came next. From the multiplex PCR reads, TCRdb called clonotypes with MiXCR, one entry per CDR3 protein. The table has about 390,000 distinct CDR3 sequences, 15% seen once; the top ten hold around 7%. Stable hyperthyroidism meant no ophthalmopathy within 18 months of follow-up. Clinical symptoms, serum thyroxine, TRAb, thyroid ultrasound and orbital computed tomography formed the basis of diagnosis. Out of about 10 ml of fresh peripheral blood, PBMCs were obtained. Germline assignment: CDR1 KGHDR and CDR2 SFDVKD. The CDR3 loop spans 17 amino acids. V was pared by 1 base and J by 2 bases, with 13 bases between. This clonotype was recorded many times.

This rearrangement joins TRBV24-1 to TRBJ2-2; tentative D call: TRBD2 (6 bases). This clonotype was sampled from a woman under 30 with stable Graves' hyperthyroidism. What was sequenced was peripheral blood. The CDR3 sequence is CATSDFPGTLNTGELFF. For the CDR3, the DNA is TGTGCCACCAGTGATTTCCCCGGGACTTTAAACACCGGGGAGCTGTTTTTT.